This T cell receptor (beta chain) derives from a study of blood T cells in healthy people across ages. Broader study findings: Investigators treated diversity estimates from one million T cells as underestimates. Higher diversity and more naive CD4+ cells were features of long-lived donors, compared to aged donors.

Together with a sample-barcoded 5' primer, a J-beta primer mix was included in a second PCR lasting 7 to 11 cycles. TCRdb ran MiXCR on the 5' RACE reads and lists one entry per CDR3 protein. The sample has 1.4 million to 1.5 million distinct CDR3 sequences; approximately 40% are singletons. With V trimmed by 1 base and J by 0 bases, 9 bases remained unmatched. CDR1 is SGHDN and CDR2 is FVKESK in the germline V gene. This CDR3 is 18 amino acids long. This clonotype has only a few counts. Antigen: not known. What was sequenced was blood. The V gene is TRBV14, the J gene TRBJ2-1, with TRBD1 matching over 7 bases. The receptor was isolated from a woman aged 18-35 years in good health. The DNA for the CDR3 is TGTGCCAGCAGCCAAGCCCCGACAGGGAAAAGCTCCTACAATGAGCAGTTCTTC. It codes for CASSQAPTGKSSYNEQFF.